These 11 T cell receptor beta chains were all obtained from the same sample, sequenced in a study of graft-versus-host responses after intestinal transplantation. These receptors' antigens are unknown. Sequencing was performed with immunoSEQ multiplex PCR; in TCRdb, only in-frame clones are kept and a portion is missing. The table has nearly 95,000 clones, more than 85% seen once. The sample here was unstimulated CD8+ T cells sorted from spleen or lymph node cells, taken before intestinal transplant. Every receptor here comes from a human donor who received an intestinal transplant.

The CDR3 DNA follows: TGTGCCAGCAGTGGGACTAGCGGGGCTGACGAGCAGTACTTC. This gives the protein CASSGTSGADEQYF. The chain joins TRBV2 to TRBJ2-7; 12 positions agree with TRBD2. Germline loops: CDR1 SNHLY, CDR2 FYNNEI. With 4 bases clipped from V and 5 bases from J, the junction kept 3 bases outside the gene matches. The CDR3 has 14 amino acids. Complete variable domain (other parts from reference TRBV2 and TRBJ2-7): EPEVTQTPSHQVTQMGQEVILRCVPISNHLYFYWYRQILGQKVEFLVSFYNNEISEKSEIFDDQFSVERPDGSNFTLKIRSTKLEDSAMYFCASSGTSGADEQYFGPGTRLTVT.

V is TRBV6-5 and J is TRBJ2-2; 8 bases match TRBD2. The CDR3 consists of 16 residues. V was pared by 0 bases and J by 4 bases, with 4 bases of the junction left unmatched. Germline CDR1 reads MNHEY; CDR2 reads SVGAGI. The CDR3 nucleotides read TGTGCCAGCAGTTACTCGCCCGGGGGGGCCACCGGGGAGCTGTTTTTT. Translated, it gives CASSYSPGGATGELFF.

The chain employs TRBV7-7 and TRBJ2-3, with TRBD2 matching over 11 bases. V lost 1 base, J lost 2 bases, and 5 bases stayed unmatched. CDR3 length: 17 amino acids. In germline, CDR1 is SSHAT, CDR2 FNYEAQ (reference sequence). The CDR3 DNA is TGTGCCAGCAGCTTAGGATCTAGCGGGGGGATCACAGATACGCAGTATTTT. Translating it yields CASSLGSSGGITDTQYF. Together with reference TRBV7-7 and TRBJ2-3, the CDR3 gives the full variable domain: GAGVSQSPRYKVTKRGQDVTLRCDPISSHATLYWYQQALGQGPEFLTYFNYEAQPDKSGLPSDRFSAERPEGSISTLTIQRTEQRDSAMYRCASSLGSSGGITDTQYFGPGTRLTVL.

The CDR3 nucleotides are TGCGCCAGCAGCCAAGAAACTCCTAGCGGACTAAGCACAGATACGCAGTATTTT. It translates to CASSQETPSGLSTDTQYF. The V call is TRBV4-3, the J call TRBJ2-3, with 7 bases matching TRBD2. The CDR3 is 18 amino acids. CDR1 is LGHNA and CDR2 is YSLEER in the germline V gene. J was trimmed by 0 bases and V by 0 bases; bases with no gene match: 9.

The V gene is TRBV9, the J gene TRBJ1-1; 10 positions agree with TRBD1. CDR1 SGDLS and CDR2 YYNGEE come from the germline V gene. The CDR3 is 15 amino acids. V dropped 2 bases and J dropped 4; count of bases not matched to a gene: 5. The CDR3 protein is CASSVGTGVSTEAFF. CDR3 sequence (DNA): TGTGCCAGCAGCGTGGGGACAGGGGTGAGCACTGAAGCTTTCTTT.

The CDR3 here is CAWSHSGGEETQYF. The CDR3, as DNA: TGTGCCTGGTCCCATAGCGGGGGGGAGGAGACCCAGTACTTC. This chain uses TRBV30 with TRBJ2-5, with 11 bases identical to TRBD2. Germline V gene lookup returns CDR1 GTSNPN and CDR2 SVGIG (reference sequence). The CDR3 covers 14 residues. V lost 5 bases and J lost 5; bases outside the gene matches: 7.

The V and J genes are TRBV6-5 and TRBJ2-3, with 10 bases aligning to TRBD2. The CDR3 is 13 amino acids. The V segment lost 7 bases and the J segment 7 bases; nucleotides outside the gene matches: 5. Germline V gives CDR1 MNHEY, CDR2 SVGAGI. The DNA for the CDR3 is TGTGCCAGCACTAGCGGGGGAGACCATACGCAGTATTTT. This codes for CASTSGGDHTQYF.

The V call is TRBV4-3, the J call TRBJ1-1; D might be TRBD1 (6 bases). V was shortened by 0 bases and J by 0 bases, with 11 bases between the two germline ends. CDR1 LGHNA and CDR2 YSLEER come from the germline V gene. The CDR3 covers 16 residues. In DNA, the CDR3 is TGCGCCAGCAGCCAAGAACGTAACAGGGTGAACACTGAAGCTTTCTTT. Protein: CASSQERNRVNTEAFF.

The rearrangement links TRBV4-3 to TRBJ2-7; TRBD1 is a possible D gene (6 bases). Germline V lookup: CDR1 LGHNA, CDR2 YSLEER. The V end was cut by 1 base, the J end by 2 bases, with 15 bases between. The CDR3 contains 16 residues. The CDR3 region is CASSQAPRDTAYEQYF. DNA for the CDR3: TGCGCCAGCAGCCAAGCTCCCCGGGACACCGCCTACGAGCAGTACTTC.

The V and J genes are TRBV9 and TRBJ2-2; 8 bases are a match to TRBD1. The CDR3 contains 15 residues. The germline gives CDR1 SGDLS, CDR2 YYNGEE. With V trimmed by 4 bases and J by 5 bases, 7 bases remained unmatched. Written as DNA, the CDR3 is TGTGCCAGCAGCCTAAGGACAGGGCGAACCGGGGAGCTGTTTTTT. Its translation: CASSLRTGRTGELFF.

The V call is TRBV5-1, the J call TRBJ2-7, with a possible D match to TRBD1 (6 bases). From germline, CDR1 is SGHRS and CDR2 YFSETQ. Trimming removed 4 bases at V and 0 bases at J, with 17 bases between. This CDR3 has 16 residues. CDR3 sequence (DNA): TGCGCCAGCAGCCCCACGGACAGTCAAAACTCCTACGAGCAGTACTTC. The encoded protein is CASSPTDSQNSYEQYF.